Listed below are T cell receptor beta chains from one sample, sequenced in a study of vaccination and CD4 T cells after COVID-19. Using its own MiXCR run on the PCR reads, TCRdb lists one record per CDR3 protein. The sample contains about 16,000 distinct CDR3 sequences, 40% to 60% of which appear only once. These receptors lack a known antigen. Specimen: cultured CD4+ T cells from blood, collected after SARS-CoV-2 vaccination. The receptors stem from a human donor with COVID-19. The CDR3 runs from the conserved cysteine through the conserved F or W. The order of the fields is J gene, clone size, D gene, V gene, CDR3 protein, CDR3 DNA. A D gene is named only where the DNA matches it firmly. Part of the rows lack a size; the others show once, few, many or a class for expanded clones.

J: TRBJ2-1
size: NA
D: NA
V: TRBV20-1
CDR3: CSAGQGSYNEQFF
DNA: TGCAGTGCTGGGCAGGGCTCCTACAATGAGCAGTTCTTC

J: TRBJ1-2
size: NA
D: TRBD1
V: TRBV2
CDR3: CANRSTGEAYGYTF
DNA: TGTGCCAACCGTTCGACAGGGGAGGCCTATGGCTACACCTTC

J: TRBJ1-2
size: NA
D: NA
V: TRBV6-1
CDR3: CASSEGQLYGYTF
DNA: TGTGCCAGCAGTGAAGGACAGCTCTATGGCTACACCTTC

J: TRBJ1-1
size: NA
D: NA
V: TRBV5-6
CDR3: CASSLASDFEAFF
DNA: TGTGCCAGCAGCTTGGCGTCGGACTTTGAAGCTTTCTTT

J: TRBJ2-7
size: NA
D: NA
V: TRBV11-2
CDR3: CASSPGGSRHEQYF
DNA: TGTGCCAGCAGCCCCGGGGGTAGTCGCCACGAGCAGTACTTC

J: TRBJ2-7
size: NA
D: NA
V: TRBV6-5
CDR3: CASSYAPTAGEQYF
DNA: TGTGCCAGCAGTTATGCTCCGACGGCGGGCGAGCAGTACTTC

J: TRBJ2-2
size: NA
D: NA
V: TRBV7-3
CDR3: CASSLSPGSPPGELFF
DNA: TGTGCCAGCAGCTTAAGTCCGGGTTCTCCTCCCGGGGAGCTGTTTTTT

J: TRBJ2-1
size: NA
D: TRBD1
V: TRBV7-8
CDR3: CASTGARQGVSLGNEQFF
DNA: TGTGCCAGCACAGGGGCGAGACAGGGTGTTTCATTAGGCAATGAGCAGTTCTTC

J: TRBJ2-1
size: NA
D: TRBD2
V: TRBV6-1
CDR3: CASSVRTSHNNEQFF
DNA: TGTGCCAGCAGTGTACGGACTAGCCATAACAATGAGCAGTTCTTC

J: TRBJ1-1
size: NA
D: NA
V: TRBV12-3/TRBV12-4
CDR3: CASSRRQGLGYRSVGTEAFF
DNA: TGTGCCAGCAGTAGGCGCCAGGGGTTAGGTTATCGGTCCGTTGGCACTGAAGCTTTCTTT

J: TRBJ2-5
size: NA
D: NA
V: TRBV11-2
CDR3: CASSLLGDRNLGETQYF
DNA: TGTGCCAGCAGCCTCCTGGGAGACAGGAATTTGGGGGAGACCCAGTACTTC

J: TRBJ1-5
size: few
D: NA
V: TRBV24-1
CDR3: CATAKNSNQPQHF
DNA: TGTGCCACCGCAAAAAATAGCAATCAGCCCCAGCATTTT

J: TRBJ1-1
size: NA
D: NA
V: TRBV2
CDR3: CASSELPGQNTEAFF
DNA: TGTGCCAGCAGTGAACTTCCAGGGCAGAACACTGAAGCTTTCTTT

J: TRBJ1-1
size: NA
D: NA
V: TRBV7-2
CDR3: CASSAGGASNTEAFF
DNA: TGTGCCAGCAGCGCTGGTGGGGCCTCGAACACTGAAGCTTTCTTT

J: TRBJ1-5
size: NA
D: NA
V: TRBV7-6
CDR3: CASSVSPPDGGVQPQHF
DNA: TGTGCCAGCAGCGTGAGTCCCCCGGACGGTGGGGTTCAGCCCCAGCATTTT

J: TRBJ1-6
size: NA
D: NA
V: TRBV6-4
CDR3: CASSEGRSSSPLHF
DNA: TGTGCCAGCAGTGAAGGCAGGTCATCTTCACCCCTCCACTTT

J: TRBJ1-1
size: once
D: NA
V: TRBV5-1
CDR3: CASTMVGNTEAFF
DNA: TGCGCCAGCACAATGGTCGGAAACACTGAAGCTTTCTTT

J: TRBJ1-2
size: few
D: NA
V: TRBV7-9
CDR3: CASSLDQDNYGYTF
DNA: TGTGCCAGCAGCTTAGACCAGGATAACTATGGCTACACCTTC

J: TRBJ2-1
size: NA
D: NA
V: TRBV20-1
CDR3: CSASPPRLSYNEQFF
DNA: TGCAGTGCTAGTCCCCCCAGACTCTCCTACAATGAGCAGTTCTTC

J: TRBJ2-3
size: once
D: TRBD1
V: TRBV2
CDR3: CASSGGNRGTDTQYF
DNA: TGTGCCAGCAGTGGCGGAAACAGGGGAACAGATACGCAGTATTTT

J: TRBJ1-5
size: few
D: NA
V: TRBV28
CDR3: CASSSLQDGYDQPQHF
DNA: TGTGCCAGCAGTTCCCTCCAAGACGGCTATGATCAGCCCCAGCATTTT

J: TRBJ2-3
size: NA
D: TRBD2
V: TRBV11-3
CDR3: CASSPPSLAALTDTQYF
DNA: TGTGCCAGCAGCCCCCCATCGCTAGCGGCCCTCACAGATACGCAGTATTTT

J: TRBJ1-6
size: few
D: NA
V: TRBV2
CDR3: CASRAGTQNSPLHF
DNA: TGTGCCAGCAGGGCCGGGACCCAGAATTCACCCCTCCACTTT

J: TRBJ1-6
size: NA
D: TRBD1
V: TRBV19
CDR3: CASSIEGTGQALHF
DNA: TGTGCCAGTAGTATCGAGGGGACTGGACAGGCCCTCCACTTT

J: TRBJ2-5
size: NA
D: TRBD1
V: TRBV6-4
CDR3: CASRLDRGKTQYF
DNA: TGTGCCAGCAGACTCGACAGGGGCAAGACCCAGTACTTC

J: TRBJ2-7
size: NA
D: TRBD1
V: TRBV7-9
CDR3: CASSETGSSYEQYF
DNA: TGTGCCAGCAGCGAGACAGGGTCTTCCTACGAGCAGTACTTC

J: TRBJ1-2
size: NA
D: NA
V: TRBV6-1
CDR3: CASRLTDRYGYTF
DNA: TGTGCCAGCAGACTCACGGACCGATATGGCTACACCTTC

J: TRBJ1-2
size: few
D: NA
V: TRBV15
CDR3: CATSRDRLLSGRYGYTF
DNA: TGTGCCACCAGCAGAGATCGGTTATTATCAGGGAGGTATGGCTACACCTTC

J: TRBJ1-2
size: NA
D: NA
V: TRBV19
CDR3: CASLMRSGGGLGTGYTF
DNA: TGTGCCAGTCTCATGAGGTCGGGGGGCGGCCTTGGAACTGGCTACACCTTC

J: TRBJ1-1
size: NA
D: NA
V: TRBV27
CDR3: CASSWGQGNREAFF
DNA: TGTGCCAGCAGCTGGGGGCAGGGGAATCGTGAAGCTTTCTTT

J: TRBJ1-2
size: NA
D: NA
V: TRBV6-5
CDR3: CASSYEGPMGGYTF
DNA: TGTGCCAGCAGTTACGAGGGCCCTATGGGTGGCTACACCTTC

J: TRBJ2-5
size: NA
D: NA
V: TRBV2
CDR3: CASSALPETQYF
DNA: TGTGCCAGCAGTGCCCTCCCAGAGACCCAGTACTTC

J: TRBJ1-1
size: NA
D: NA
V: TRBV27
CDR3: CASRGPYTEAFF
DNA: TGTGCCAGCAGAGGTCCCTACACTGAAGCTTTCTTT

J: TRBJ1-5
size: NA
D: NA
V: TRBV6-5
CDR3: CASSYSINGNQPQHF
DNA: TGTGCCAGCAGTTACTCGATCAACGGCAATCAGCCCCAGCATTTT

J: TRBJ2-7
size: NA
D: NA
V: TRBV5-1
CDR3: CASSLGDTGTYEQYF
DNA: TGCGCCAGCAGCTTGGGGGACACGGGGACCTACGAGCAGTACTTC

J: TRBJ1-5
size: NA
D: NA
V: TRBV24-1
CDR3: CATSDLQGNHQPQHF
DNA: TGTGCCACCAGTGATTTGCAAGGGAACCATCAGCCCCAGCATTTT

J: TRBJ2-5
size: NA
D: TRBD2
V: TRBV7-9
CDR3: CASSLGGLAGGKETQYF
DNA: TGTGCCAGCAGCCTGGGGGGACTAGCGGGGGGTAAAGAGACCCAGTACTTC

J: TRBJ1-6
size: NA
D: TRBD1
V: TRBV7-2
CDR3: CASSPRTGENSPLHF
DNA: TGTGCCAGCAGCCCCAGGACAGGGGAGAATTCACCCCTCCACTTT

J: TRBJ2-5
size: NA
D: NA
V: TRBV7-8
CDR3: CASSLVPGVTETQYF
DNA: TGTGCCAGCAGCTTAGTCCCAGGTGTTACGGAGACCCAGTACTTC

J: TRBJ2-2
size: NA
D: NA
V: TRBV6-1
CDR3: CASSLILNTGELFF
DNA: TGTGCCAGCAGTCTTATACTGAACACCGGGGAGCTGTTTTTT

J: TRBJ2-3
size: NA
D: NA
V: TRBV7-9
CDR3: CASSFRSSLSTDTQYF
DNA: TGTGCCAGCAGCTTTAGGTCAAGCCTTAGCACAGATACGCAGTATTTT

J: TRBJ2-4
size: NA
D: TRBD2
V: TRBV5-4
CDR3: CASSLAGGGGGKNIQYF
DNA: TGTGCCAGCAGCTTGGCGGGTGGGGGGGGAGGCAAAAACATTCAGTACTTC

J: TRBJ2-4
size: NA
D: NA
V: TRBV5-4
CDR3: CASSLEGGPSIQYF
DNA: TGTGCCAGCAGCTTGGAGGGGGGCCCCTCGATTCAGTACTTC

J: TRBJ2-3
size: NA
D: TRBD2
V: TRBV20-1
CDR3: CSASKLAGVDTQYF
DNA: TGCAGTGCTAGTAAACTAGCGGGGGTGGATACGCAGTATTTT

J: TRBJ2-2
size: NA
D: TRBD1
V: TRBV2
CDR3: CASSGQGRNTGELFF
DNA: TGTGCCAGCAGTGGACAGGGCCGAAACACCGGGGAGCTGTTTTTT

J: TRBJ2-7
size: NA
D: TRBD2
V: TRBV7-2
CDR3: CASSLVLAGGDEQYF
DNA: TGTGCCAGCAGCTTAGTTTTAGCGGGGGGCGACGAGCAGTACTTC

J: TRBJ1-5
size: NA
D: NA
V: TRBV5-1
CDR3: CASSRDPTSHQPQHF
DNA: TGCGCCAGCAGCAGGGACCCCACGAGCCATCAGCCCCAGCATTTT

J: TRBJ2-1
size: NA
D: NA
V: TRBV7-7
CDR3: CASSSGQYNEQFF
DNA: TGTGCTAGCAGCTCGGGACAATACAATGAGCAGTTCTTC

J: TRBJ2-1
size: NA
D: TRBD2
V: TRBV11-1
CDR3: CASSLPSGGNNEQFF
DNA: TGTGCCAGCAGCTTACCGAGCGGGGGGAACAATGAGCAGTTCTTC

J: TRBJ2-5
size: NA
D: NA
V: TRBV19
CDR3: CASSLNQGSGTQYF
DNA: TGTGCCAGTAGTTTGAATCAGGGGTCCGGAACCCAGTACTTC

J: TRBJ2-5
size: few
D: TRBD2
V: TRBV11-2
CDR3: CASSPPGLAGGQETQYF
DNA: TGTGCCAGCAGCCCACCGGGACTAGCGGGGGGGCAGGAGACCCAGTACTTC

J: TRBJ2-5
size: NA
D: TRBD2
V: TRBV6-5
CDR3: CASSYSPGGGLETQYF
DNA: TGTGCCAGCAGTTACTCGCCGGGGGGGGGTCTGGAGACCCAGTACTTC

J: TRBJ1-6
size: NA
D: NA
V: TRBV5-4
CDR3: CASSTGLPGTSPLHF
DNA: TGTGCCAGCAGCACGGGACTTCCCGGGACTTCACCCCTCCACTTT

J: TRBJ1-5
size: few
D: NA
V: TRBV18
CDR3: CASSPRQQGQPQHF
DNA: TGTGCCAGCTCACCAAGACAGCAGGGTCAGCCCCAGCATTTT

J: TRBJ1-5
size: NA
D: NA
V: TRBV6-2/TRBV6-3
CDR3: CASLGLNSNQPQHF
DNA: TGTGCCAGCCTCGGACTGAACTCCAATCAGCCCCAGCATTTT

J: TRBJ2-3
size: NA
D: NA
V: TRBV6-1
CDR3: CASSELTTVILLSTDTQYF
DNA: TGTGCCAGCAGTGAATTAACAACAGTTATACTACTTAGCACAGATACGCAGTATTTT

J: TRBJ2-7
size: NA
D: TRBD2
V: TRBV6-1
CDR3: CASSEATSGDYEQYF
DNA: TGTGCCAGCAGTGAAGCTACTAGCGGGGACTACGAGCAGTACTTC

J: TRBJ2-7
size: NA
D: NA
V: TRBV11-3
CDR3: CASSLAQSYEQYF
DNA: TGTGCCAGCAGCTTAGCCCAGAGCTACGAGCAGTACTTC

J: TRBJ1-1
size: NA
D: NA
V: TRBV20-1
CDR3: CSAWWGAYTEAFF
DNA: TGCAGTGCTTGGTGGGGGGCATACACTGAAGCTTTCTTT